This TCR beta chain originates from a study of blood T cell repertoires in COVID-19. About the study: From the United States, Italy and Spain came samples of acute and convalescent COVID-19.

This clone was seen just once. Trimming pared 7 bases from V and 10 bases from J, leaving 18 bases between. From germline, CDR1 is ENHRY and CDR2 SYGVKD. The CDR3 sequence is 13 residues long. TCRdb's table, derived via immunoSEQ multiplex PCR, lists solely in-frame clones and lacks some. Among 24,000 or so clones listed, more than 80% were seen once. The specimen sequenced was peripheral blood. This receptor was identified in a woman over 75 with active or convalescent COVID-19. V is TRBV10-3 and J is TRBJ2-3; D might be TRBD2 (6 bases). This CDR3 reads CAITTEGLQAQYF. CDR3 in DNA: TGTGCCATCACCACGGAGGGGTTGCAGGCGCAGTATTTT.